The clone carrying this TCR beta chain has a single count. Its antigen is not identified. From blood CD8+ and CD4+ T cells, the TCR beta chain was sequenced. TEMRA cells were enriched by FACS, and CD4+ and CD8+ T cells were negatively isolated. The RNA input was about 0.5 to 1 ug, and it was reverse transcribed with random hexamers. With immunoSEQ multiplex PCR, TCR beta CDR3 was amplified across 54 Vbeta and 13 Jbeta. MiXCR was run by TCRdb on the immunoSEQ multiplex PCR reads, yielding one entry per CDR3 protein. Among under 250,000 distinct CDR3 sequences, about 93% were seen once, and the ten largest hold around 0.067%. The CDR3 has 14 amino acids. CDR1 is MNHNS and CDR2 is SASEGT in the germline V gene. V lost 7 bases, J lost 2 bases, and 12 bases lay in between. This sample is part of a study of CD8 T cells in Susac syndrome. Whole-study results and caveats: It was acknowledged by the study that relatively few individuals were included in its TCR sequencing and HLA analysis.

The chain links TRBV6-1 to TRBJ1-5; D call uncertain. This TCR derives from a human donor with multiple sclerosis. Sequenced sample: CD4+ T cells from PBMCs. The CDR3 loop is CASTPGRGNQPQHF. CDR3 coding DNA: TGTGCCAGCACTCCCGGGAGGGGCAATCAGCCCCAGCATTTT.